The present entry profiles one T cell receptor (beta chain) with its context. Its antigen is not identified. The CDR3 runs to 16 residues. The germline CDR1 and CDR2 sequences are MNHEY and SMNVEV (reference sequence). The ends were cut back, 5 bases at V and 5 bases at J, with 19 bases in the middle. This specimen belongs to a study of cytomegalovirus exposure and HLA in healthy donors. Findings of the study overall: Subsequent analysis of the 110 or so validation repertoires found a tendency for first-cohort TCR clusters to co-occur. The classifier reportedly diagnosed cytomegalovirus status with high sensitivity and specificity. Under in vitro conditions, three CMV-associated chains were confirmed as specific for CMV antigens. Listed as cytomegalovirus-associated were around 160 TCR beta chains.

Assay used: immunoSEQ multiplex PCR; TCRdb lists only in-frame clones, some missing. The table lists 140,000 to 150,000 clones, approximately 90% of them singletons. The sample consisted of PBMCs. This TCR came from a man younger than 30 in good health and CMV-seronegative. The J gene is TRBJ1-5, the V gene TRBV27; possibly TRBD1 for D (5 bases). The CDR3 nucleotides are TGTGCCAGCAGTCCGCGACAGAATATAGCATATCAGCCCCAGCATTTT. Residues: CASSPRQNIAYQPQHF.